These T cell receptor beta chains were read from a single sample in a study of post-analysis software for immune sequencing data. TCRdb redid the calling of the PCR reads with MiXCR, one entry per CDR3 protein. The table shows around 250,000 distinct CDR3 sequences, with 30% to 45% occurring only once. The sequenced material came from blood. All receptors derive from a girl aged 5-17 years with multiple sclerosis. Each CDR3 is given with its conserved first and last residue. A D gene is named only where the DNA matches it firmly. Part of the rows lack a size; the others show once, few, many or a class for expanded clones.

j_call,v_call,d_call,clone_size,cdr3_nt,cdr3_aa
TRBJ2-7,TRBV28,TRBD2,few,TGTGCCAGCAGTTTAGACCGGACTAGCGGGAGCTACGAGCAGTACTTC,CASSLDRTSGSYEQYF
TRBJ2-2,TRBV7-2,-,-,TGTGCCAGCAGCTTAGTGGCAGACCCCGGGGAGCTGTTTTTT,CASSLVADPGELFF
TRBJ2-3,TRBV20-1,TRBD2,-,TGTAGTGCTAGCTTGACTGGCGGGGGGGCGGATACGCAGTATTTT,CSASLTGGGADTQYF
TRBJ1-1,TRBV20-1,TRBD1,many,TGCAGTGCTAAGGACAGGGGGACGAACACTGAAGCTTTCTTT,CSAKDRGTNTEAFF
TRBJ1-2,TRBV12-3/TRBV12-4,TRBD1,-,TGTGCCAGCACCCTATCAGGGGGGGCTGGCTATGGCTACACCTTC,CASTLSGGAGYGYTF
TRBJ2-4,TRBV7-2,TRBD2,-,TGTGCCAGCAGCTCCCACACCCGACTAGCGGGAGCCAAAAACATTCAGTACTTC,CASSSHTRLAGAKNIQYF
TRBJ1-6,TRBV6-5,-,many,TGTGCCAGCGGCTCCTATAATTCACCCCTCCACTTT,CASGSYNSPLHF
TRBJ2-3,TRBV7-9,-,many,TGTGCCAGCAGCTTATCCTCTACAGATACGCAGTATTTT,CASSLSSTDTQYF
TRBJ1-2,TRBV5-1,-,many,TGCGCCAGCAGCTTGGGACGGTCCACCTTCTATGGCTACACCTTC,CASSLGRSTFYGYTF
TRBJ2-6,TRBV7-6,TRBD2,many,TGTGCCAGCAGCCACGGTTCGGCGGGGGACTCCTCTGGGGCCAACGTCCTGACTTTC,CASSHGSAGDSSGANVLTF
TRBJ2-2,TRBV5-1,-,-,TGCGCCAGCAGCTTAGGACTAATCCCCACGTCGAACACCGGGGAGCAGTTTTTT,CASSLGLIPTSNTGEQFF
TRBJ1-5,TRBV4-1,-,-,TGCGCCAGCAGCCAAGAAGACCTACGCAATCAGCCCCAGCATTTT,CASSQEDLRNQPQHF
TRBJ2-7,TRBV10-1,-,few,TGCGCCAGCAGTGAGTTAGGGGGCTACGAGCAGTACTTC,CASSELGGYEQYF
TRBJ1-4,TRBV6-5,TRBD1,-,TGTGCCAGCAGTTACTCGGGACAGGGGACAACTAATGAAAAACTGTTTTTT,CASSYSGQGTTNEKLFF
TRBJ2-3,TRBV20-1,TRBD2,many,TGCAGTGCTGGACTAGCGGGAGGATCAGATACGCAGTATTTT,CSAGLAGGSDTQYF
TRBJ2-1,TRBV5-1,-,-,TGCGCCAGCAGCTTGGGCGTAAAGGGAGATGAGCAGTTCTTC,CASSLGVKGDEQFF
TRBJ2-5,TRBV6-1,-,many,TGTGCCAGCAGTCTACTAGAGGTTTCTGAGACCCAGTACTTC,CASSLLEVSETQYF
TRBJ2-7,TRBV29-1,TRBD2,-,TGCAGCGTTGAAACTAGCGGGAGATACGAGCAGTACTTC,CSVETSGRYEQYF
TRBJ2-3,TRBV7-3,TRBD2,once,TGTGCCAGCACCCTAAGGGTCGGGGGGAGAGGGACAGATACGCAGTATTTT,CASTLRVGGRGTDTQYF
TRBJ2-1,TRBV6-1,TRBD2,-,TGTGCCAGCAGTGTGCGGACTAGCCATGAGCAGTTCTTC,CASSVRTSHEQFF
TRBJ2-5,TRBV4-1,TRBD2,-,TGCGCCAGCAGCCAAGTAACTAGCGGGAGTTTGGAGACCCAGTACTTC,CASSQVTSGSLETQYF
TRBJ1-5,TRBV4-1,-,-,TGCGCCAGCAGCCAAGTGGTAGGGGAAGAGGGCAATCAGCCCCAGCATTTT,CASSQVVGEEGNQPQHF
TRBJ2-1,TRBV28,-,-,TGTGCCAGCAGCACCTCGGAAAGTGGCAAATACAATGAGCAGTTCTTC,CASSTSESGKYNEQFF
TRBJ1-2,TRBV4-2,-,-,TGTGCCAGCAGCCAAGATAGAGGGAACTATGGCTACACCTTC,CASSQDRGNYGYTF
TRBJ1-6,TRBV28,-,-,TGTGCCAGCAGAGGACAGAATAATTCACCCCTCCACTTT,CASRGQNNSPLHF
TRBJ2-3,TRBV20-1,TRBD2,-,TGCAGTGCTAGCCTGACTAGCGGGCAGGAGTATTTT,CSASLTSGQEYF
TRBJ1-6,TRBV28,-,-,TGTGCCAGCAGTTTCGTTGCGAAGGGCCCCTATAATTCACCCCTCCACTTT,CASSFVAKGPYNSPLHF
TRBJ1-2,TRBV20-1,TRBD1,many,TGCAGTGCTAGCCCTTGGACAGGGGATCATCATGGCTACACCTTC,CSASPWTGDHHGYTF
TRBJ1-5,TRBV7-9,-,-,TGTGCCAGCAGCGCCCAGGATCAGCCCCAGCATTTT,CASSAQDQPQHF
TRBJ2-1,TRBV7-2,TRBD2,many,TGTGCCAGCAGCTTAGGTCCTAGCGGGGGGGCCTCTGGTGAGCAGTTCTTC,CASSLGPSGGASGEQFF
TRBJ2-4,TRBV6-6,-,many,TGTGCCAGCAGTCGTCCCGGGACGGCGGAAAACATTCAGTACTTC,CASSRPGTAENIQYF
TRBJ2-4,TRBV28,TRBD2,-,TGTGCCAGCAGCCCTCAGAGACTAGCCCCAGAATACATTCAGTACTTC,CASSPQRLAPEYIQYF
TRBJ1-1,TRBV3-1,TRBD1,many,TGTGCCAGCAGCCAAGATGGTAGGACAGGGCATGAAGCTTTCTTT,CASSQDGRTGHEAFF